This T cell receptor beta chain derives from a study of cytomegalovirus exposure and HLA in healthy donors. The study's findings and limits: Later analysis reportedly placed an Asian-associated ancestry cluster below the roughly 700-donor mean in N-insertions. Exclusion applied to some V segments, including TRBV6-2 and TRBV6-3, as they were indistinguishable. A later analysis linked some 17,000 TCR beta sequences to HLA alleles at 0.05 false discovery rate.

Everyone who donated was a healthy bone marrow donor. PCR primers comprised 60 Vbeta and 13 Jbeta primers. Measured with immunoSEQ multiplex PCR; TCRdb has only the in-frame clones, and not every one. The table lists some 120,000 clones. V was clipped by 0 bases and J by 4 bases, with 9 bases between them. The CDR3 is 14 residues long. From germline, CDR1 is SGHAT and CDR2 FQNNGV. As regards this clone: Its antigen is undetermined.

Sample: PBMCs. J is TRBJ1-1 and V is TRBV11-2; no clear D. This clonotype was sampled from a middle-aged man in good health and CMV-seronegative. The CDR3 spells CASSLDRGGTEAFF. The CDR3 DNA reads as TGTGCCAGCAGCTTAGATCGGGGAGGCACTGAAGCTTTCTTT.